The 5 T cell receptor beta chains presented below share a single source sample, sequenced in a study of cytomegalovirus exposure and HLA in healthy donors. PCR amplification relied on 60 Vbeta primers (plus 13 Jbeta primers). The repertoire was sequenced with immunoSEQ multiplex PCR; TCRdb's copy has only in-frame clones and lacks some. Of 200,000 to 250,000 clones listed, 75% to 90% are singletons. The sequenced sample consisted of PBMCs. The receptors come from a woman aged 40 to 49 in good health and CMV-seronegative.

This clone was observed once. V and J are TRBV4-1 and TRBJ2-3; D is ambiguous. Germline lookup yields CDR1 MGHRA and CDR2 YSYEKL. The CDR3 is 14 residues long. V was cut by 4 bases and J by 4 bases, with 12 bases left in between. DNA for the CDR3: TGCGCCAGCAGCCTCACGACTGCGGCAGATACGCAGTATTTT. Translation: CASSLTTAADTQYF.

This clone was counted a few times. This sequence joins TRBV30 and TRBJ2-1; the D gene is possibly TRBD2 (5 bases). The CDR3 is made up of 11 amino acids. CDR1 GTSNPN and CDR2 SVGIG come from the germline V gene (reference sequence). The germline V and J ends were trimmed by 7 bases and 3 bases, with 7 bases remaining between them. The CDR3 DNA sequence: TGTGCCTACGGGATCTACAATGAGCAGTTCTTC. It yields the protein CAYGIYNEQFF. The whole variable domain, filled in from reference TRBV30 and TRBJ2-1, reads SQTIHQWPATLVQPVGSPLSLECTVEGTSNPNLYWYRQAAGRGLQLLFYSVGIGQISSEVPQNLSASRPQDRQFILSSKKLLLSDSGFYLCAYGIYNEQFFGPGTRLTVL.

J is TRBJ2-5 and V is TRBV6-1; 8 bases are a match to TRBD2. The junction had 7 bases not matched to a gene; V was cut back by 5 bases and J by 2 bases. The CDR3 has 15 residues. CDR1 and CDR2 (germline): MNHNS, SASEGT. Here the CDR3 DNA reads TGTGCCAGCAGTTTAACTAGCGGCATACAAGAGACCCAGTACTTC. It yields the protein CASSLTSGIQETQYF.

J is TRBJ2-7 and V is TRBV18; 16 bases align to TRBD2. The V and J ends lost 5 bases and 7 bases, in that order; junction bases with no gene match: 14. CDR3 length: 18 amino acids. In germline, CDR1 is KGHSH, CDR2 LQKENI. CDR3 residues: CASSSGLAGGPRSGEQYF. The CDR3 DNA sequence: TGTGCCAGCTCATCGGGACTAGCGGGAGGGCCTCGGTCGGGGGAGCAGTACTTC.

This clone is a singleton in its sample. In DNA form, the CDR3 reads TGTGCCAGCAGCTTGTCAGGGGCCTATGGCTACACCTTC. It specifies CASSLSGAYGYTF. The chain combines TRBV5-6 with TRBJ1-2; a possible D gene is TRBD1 (6 bases). This CDR3 is 13 amino acids long. Germline-derived CDR1 and CDR2 are SGHDT and YYEEEE. The V and J ends lost 1 base and 4 bases respectively, with 8 bases between them.